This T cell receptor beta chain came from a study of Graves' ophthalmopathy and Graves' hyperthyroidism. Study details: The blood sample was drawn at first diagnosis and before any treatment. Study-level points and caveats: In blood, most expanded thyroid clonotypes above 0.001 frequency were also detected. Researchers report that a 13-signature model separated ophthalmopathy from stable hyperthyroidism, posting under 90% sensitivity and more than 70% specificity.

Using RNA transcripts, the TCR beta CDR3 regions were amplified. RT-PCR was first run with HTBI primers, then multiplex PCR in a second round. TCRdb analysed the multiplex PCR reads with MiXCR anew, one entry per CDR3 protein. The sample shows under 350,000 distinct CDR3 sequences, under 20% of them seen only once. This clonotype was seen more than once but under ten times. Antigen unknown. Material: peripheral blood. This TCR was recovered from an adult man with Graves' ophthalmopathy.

The CDR3 DNA follows: TGTGCCAGCAGAAGCGGGAGTGGTGAGACCCAGTACTTC. Its protein is CASRSGSGETQYF. This chain links TRBV27 with TRBJ2-5, with 8 bases matching TRBD2. Looked up from germline, CDR1 is MNHEY and CDR2 is SMNVEV (reference sequence). This CDR3 has 13 residues. J was trimmed by 5 bases and V by 6 bases; bases with no gene match: 5.